Below, one T cell receptor (beta chain) is given with its context. As yet, its antigen is unknown. Systemic immunosuppression or autoimmune disease history was grounds to exclude patients. Blood sampling was done at baseline, cycle 4 day 1, and cycle 7 day 1. This specimen comes from a study of OX40 agonist ivuxolimab in advanced cancers. Findings and caveats of the study: Both blood CD4+ and CD8+ T cells showed clonal growth by week 6 at 0.1 to 3.0 mg/kg. Among the lowest levels of clonal expansion were found in partial responders at 0.1-3.0 mg/kg.

The method was immunoSEQ multiplex PCR; TCRdb's version includes in-frame clones alone and lacks a portion of them. The sample comprises more than 80,000 clones, nearly 90% of which are singletons, and around 0.78% rests with the top ten. This CDR3 spans 15 amino acids. Deletions cut 8 bases from V and 0 bases from J, with 13 bases between. Germline V gene lookup returns CDR1 KGHSH and CDR2 LQKENI. The clonotype was recovered from an adult with an advanced solid tumor such as melanoma, head and neck, liver or kidney cancer. Material: CD4+ or CD8+ T cells sorted from blood, obtained in a trial of the OX40 agonist ivuxolimab. The chain employs TRBV18 and TRBJ2-2, with a weak D call TRBD1 (5 bases). The CDR3 spells CASTKTVANTGELFF. The CDR3, as DNA: TGTGCCAGCACAAAGACAGTTGCGAACACCGGGGAGCTGTTTTTT.